These 21 T cell receptor beta chains came from one sample sequenced in a study of spatial heterogeneity in lung cancer. Time point specified: sample taken at primary tumor resection. Unsorted whole RNA from tumor, nontumor lung or frozen PBMC underwent sequencing. TCRdb analysed the 5' RACE reads with MiXCR anew, one entry per CDR3 protein. The top ten hold over 5.5% of the sample, which has 70,000 to 90,000 distinct CDR3 sequences, 13% seen once. Sample: PBMCs, taken at surgery. These receptors came from a male donor with early-stage non-small cell lung cancer.

J is TRBJ2-1 and V is TRBV7-9; D is perhaps TRBD2 (6 bases). The CDR3 is made up of 14 amino acids. The V gene's germline CDR1 is SEHNR and CDR2 FQNEAQ (reference sequence). The ends were cut back, 5 bases at V and 6 bases at J, with 14 bases in the middle. The CDR3 is CASSQGLGFNEQFF. The CDR3 nucleotides read TGTGCCAGCAGCCAGGGACTTGGTTTCAATGAGCAGTTCTTC.

A few counts support this clonotype. The chain combines TRBV20-1 with TRBJ2-2; 9 bases match TRBD1. The CDR3 is made up of 15 amino acids. J gave up 5 bases and V 3 bases, and 7 bases lay outside the gene matches. Per germline, CDR1 DFQATT and CDR2 SNEGSKA (reference sequence). CDR3 residues: CSASEATGGTGELFF. CDR3 sequence (DNA): TGCAGTGCTAGCGAGGCGACAGGGGGGACCGGGGAGCTGTTTTTT.

The chain has TRBV28 and TRBJ2-1, with 8 bases identical to TRBD2. Germline trimming cut 6 bases from V and 3 bases from J; bases unmatched to any gene: 7. The CDR3 is 15 residues long. Germline lookup yields CDR1 MDHEN and CDR2 SYDVKM. The CDR3 DNA reads TGTGCCAGCAGCCCGGGGGGGAGCCTCTACAATGAGCAGTTCTTC. This encodes CASSPGGSLYNEQFF.

The gene calls are TRBV5-1 and TRBJ1-1; TRBD1 might be the D (6 bases). Germline-derived CDR1 and CDR2 are SGHRS and YFSETQ. V was clipped by 1 base and J by 4 bases, with 11 bases between them. The CDR3 runs to 14 residues. CDR3 DNA: TGCGCCAGCAGCTTGACAGGGATGGGCACTGAAGCTTTCTTT. Amino acids: CASSLTGMGTEAFF.

The V call is TRBV5-1, the J call TRBJ2-7, with D perhaps TRBD1 (7 bases). The CDR3 is made up of 13 amino acids. Trimming left V 6 bases short and J 5 bases short, with 15 bases between. Germline-derived CDR1 and CDR2 are SGHRS and YFSETQ. The CDR3 loop is CASNSDREDEQYF. The CDR3, as DNA: TGCGCCAGCAACAGCGACAGGGAGGACGAGCAGTACTTC.

The chain has TRBV3-1 and TRBJ1-1, with a possible D match to TRBD1 (5 bases). Trimming cost V 1 base and J 12 bases, with 12 bases left between them. The length of the CDR3 is 12 residues. In germline, CDR1 is LGHDT, CDR2 YNNKEL (reference sequence). CDR3 sequence: CASSQGGWDSFF. The CDR3 DNA reads as TGTGCCAGCAGCCAAGGGGGCTGGGATTCTTTCTTT.

The rearrangement joins TRBV29-1 to TRBJ1-5, with TRBD1 matching over 7 bases. With 6 bases clipped from V and 5 bases from J, the junction kept 10 bases outside the gene matches. This CDR3 is built from 14 residues. CDR1 is SQVTM and CDR2 is ANQGSEA in the germline V gene. In DNA, the CDR3 is TGCAGCGTGGTGGCCGGGACAGCGGATCAGCCCCAGCATTTT. It specifies CSVVAGTADQPQHF. Supplemented by reference TRBV29-1 and TRBJ1-5, the full variable domain reads SAVISQKPSRDICQRGTSLTIQCQVDSQVTMMFWYRQQPGQSLTLIATANQGSEATYESGFVIDKFPISRPNLTFSTLTVSNMSPEDSSIYLCSVVAGTADQPQHFGDGTRLSIL.

The table lists this clonotype with a few counts. The chain carries TRBV20-1 and TRBJ1-3; TRBD1 agrees at 7 bases. The CDR3 extends over 12 amino acids. CDR1 DFQATT and CDR2 SNEGSKA come from the germline V gene (reference sequence). V was pared by 6 bases and J by 5 bases, with 4 bases of the junction left unmatched. CDR3 region: CSAQGDRNTIYF. CDR3 DNA sequence: TGCAGTGCCCAGGGGGATCGAAACACCATATATTTT.

The V and J genes are TRBV2 and TRBJ2-7, with D unresolved. CDR3 length: 13 residues. V shed 5 bases and J shed 3 bases, with 11 bases lying between them. Germline CDR1 and CDR2: SNHLY and FYNNEI. The CDR3 protein is CASSPWSSYEQYF. Written as DNA, the CDR3 is TGTGCCAGCAGTCCCTGGAGTAGCTACGAGCAGTACTTC.

This clonotype was seen many times. The DNA of the CDR3 is TGTGCCAGCAGCCCACAGGGTGGCACTGAAGCTTTCTTT. The encoded protein is CASSPQGGTEAFF. The V and J genes are TRBV6-2 or TRBV6-3 and TRBJ1-1; weak D call: TRBD1 (6 bases). V lost 6 bases and J lost 4, with 12 bases in between. CDR1 and CDR2 (germline): MNHEY, SVGEGT. CDR3 length: 13 residues.

The gene calls are TRBV19 and TRBJ2-1, with TRBD2 matching 7 bases. The CDR3 runs to 15 residues. V lost 1 base and J lost 6; bases outside the gene matches: 6. Germline loops: CDR1 LNHDA, CDR2 SQIVND (reference sequence). CDR3 residues: CASSIVSGPFNEQFF. CDR3 in DNA: TGTGCCAGTAGTATAGTTAGCGGGCCTTTCAATGAGCAGTTCTTC.

The chain links TRBV20-1 to TRBJ1-4; 7 bases are shared with TRBD1. Germline assignment: CDR1 DFQATT and CDR2 SNEGSKA (reference sequence). The CDR3 runs 13 residues. Trimming took 2 bases from V and 7 from J; bases not matched to a gene: 4. The CDR3 protein is CSARKGAVEKLFF. CDR3 bases: TGCAGTGCTAGAAAGGGGGCGGTTGAAAAACTGTTTTTT.

This clonotype was detected a few times. The chain carries TRBV2 and TRBJ1-1, with TRBD1 identical over 8 bases. The germline gives CDR1 SNHLY, CDR2 FYNNEI. V trimming: 0 bases; J trimming: 0 bases; junction bases outside the gene matches: 6. This CDR3 region has 17 residues. The CDR3, as DNA: TGTGCCAGCAGTGAAGCGGGGAACAGGGGGATGAACACTGAAGCTTTCTTT. This sequence encodes CASSEAGNRGMNTEAFF.

This clonotype was detected ten times or more. The rearrangement joins TRBV6-2 or TRBV6-3 to TRBJ2-1, with TRBD1 as a possible D gene (5 bases). This CDR3 spans 13 amino acids. Germline-derived CDR1 and CDR2 are MNHEY and SVGEGT. Trimming stripped 7 bases from V and 4 bases from J, with 11 bases between. The CDR3 DNA reads TGTGCCAGCATGAACCCAGGGTACAATGAGCAGTTCTTC. Protein sequence: CASMNPGYNEQFF.

This clonotype came up many times. This chain connects TRBV5-4 to TRBJ2-1; 8 bases are shared with TRBD2. From germline, CDR1 is SGHNT and CDR2 YYREEE (reference sequence). V shed 7 bases and J 6 bases; nucleotides not matched to a gene: 6. CDR3 size: 13 residues. The CDR3 DNA reads TGTGCCAGCGGAGCGGGAGCTGGCAATGAGCAGTTCTTC. Translation gives CASGAGAGNEQFF.

This clonotype was recorded a few times. The CDR3 is CASSYNPRGTGELFF. In DNA form, the CDR3 reads TGTGCCAGCAGTTACAATCCCCGGGGGACCGGGGAGCTGTTTTTT. The chain couples TRBV6-5 to TRBJ2-2; possibly TRBD2 for D (6 bases). V was clipped by 2 bases and J by 5 bases, with 12 bases between them. From germline, CDR1 is MNHEY and CDR2 SVGAGI. This CDR3 region has 15 residues.

The chain links TRBV6-5 to TRBJ2-7; TRBD1 or TRBD2 may be the D gene (5 bases each). This CDR3 is 17 amino acids long. Trimming took off 4 bases at V and 2 bases at J, with 21 bases between the two ends. Germline V gives CDR1 MNHEY, CDR2 SVGAGI. The CDR3 here is CASSSLPGRLGAYEQYF. The CDR3 DNA is TGTGCCAGCAGTTCACTCCCGGGGCGGCTTGGGGCCTACGAGCAGTACTTC.

The table lists this clonotype with a few counts. The chain links TRBV6-5 to TRBJ2-1; D is uncertain. Germline loops: CDR1 MNHEY, CDR2 SVGAGI. The CDR3 extends over 12 amino acids. V dropped 4 bases and J dropped 3 bases, with 4 bases sitting between them. The CDR3: CASSSNYNEQFF. CDR3 in DNA: TGTGCCAGCAGTTCGAACTACAATGAGCAGTTCTTC.

The table lists this clonotype with a count of one. The chain carries TRBV6-6 and TRBJ1-5; 8 bases map to TRBD1. Germline trimming cut 5 bases from V and 7 bases from J; bases unmatched to any gene: 13. The CDR3 covers 16 residues. Germline values: CDR1 MNHNY, CDR2 SVGAGI (reference sequence). The CDR3 region has the DNA TGTGCCAGCAGTCTCGGACAGGGAGCCTTCGGGCAGCCCCAGCATTTT. Its translation is CASSLGQGAFGQPQHF.

J is TRBJ1-5 and V is TRBV12-3 or TRBV12-4; 7 bases are a match to TRBD1. The CDR3 sequence is 13 residues long. The V and J ends lost 6 bases and 6 bases, in that order; junction bases with no gene match: 5. In DNA form, the CDR3 reads TGTGCCAGCAGAGGACAGGTCGGTCAGCCCCAGCATTTT. It codes for CASRGQVGQPQHF.

V and J are TRBV11-2 and TRBJ2-7; 9 bases are a match to TRBD1. Germline V gives CDR1 SGHAT, CDR2 FQNNGV. The CDR3 spans 15 residues. V shed 5 bases, J shed 0 bases, and the junction held 5 bases outside the gene matches. This CDR3 reads CASSLPGQGSYEQYF. CDR3 sequence (DNA): TGTGCCAGCAGCCTTCCGGGACAGGGCTCCTACGAGCAGTACTTC. The whole variable domain, remainder taken from reference TRBV11-2 and TRBJ2-7, is EAGVAQSPRYKIIEKRQSVAFWCNPISGHATLYWYQQILGQGPKLLIQFQNNGVVDDSQLPKDRFSAERLKGVDSTLKIQPAKLEDSAVYLCASSLPGQGSYEQYFGPGTRLTVT.